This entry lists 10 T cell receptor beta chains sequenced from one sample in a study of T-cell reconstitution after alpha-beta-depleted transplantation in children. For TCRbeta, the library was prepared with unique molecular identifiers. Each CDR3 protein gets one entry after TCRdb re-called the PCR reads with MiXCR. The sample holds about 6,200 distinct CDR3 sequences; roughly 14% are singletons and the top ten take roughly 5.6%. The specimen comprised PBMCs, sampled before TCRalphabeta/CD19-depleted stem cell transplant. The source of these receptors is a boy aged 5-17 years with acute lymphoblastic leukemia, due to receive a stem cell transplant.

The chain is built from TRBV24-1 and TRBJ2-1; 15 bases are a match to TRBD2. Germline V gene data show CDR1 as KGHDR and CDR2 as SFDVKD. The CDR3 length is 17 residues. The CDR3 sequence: CGASDLGTSGRYNEQFF. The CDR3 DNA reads TGTGGGGCCAGTGATTTAGGGACTAGCGGGAGGTACAATGAGCAGTTCTTC.

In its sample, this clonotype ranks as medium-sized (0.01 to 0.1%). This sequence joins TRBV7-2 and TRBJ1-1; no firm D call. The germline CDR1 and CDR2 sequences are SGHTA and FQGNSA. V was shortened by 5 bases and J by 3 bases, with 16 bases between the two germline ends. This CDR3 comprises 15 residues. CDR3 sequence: CASSQDRFGYTEAFF. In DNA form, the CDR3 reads TGTGCCAGCAGCCAAGACCGCTTTGGGTACACTGAAGCTTTCTTT.

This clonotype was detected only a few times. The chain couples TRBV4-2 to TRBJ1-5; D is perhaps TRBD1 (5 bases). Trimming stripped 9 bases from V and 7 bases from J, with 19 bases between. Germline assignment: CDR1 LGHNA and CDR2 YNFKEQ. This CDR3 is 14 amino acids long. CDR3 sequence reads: CARGLGGTRQPQHF. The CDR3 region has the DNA TGTGCCAGGGGCCTGGGGGGGACTCGACAGCCCCAGCATTTT.

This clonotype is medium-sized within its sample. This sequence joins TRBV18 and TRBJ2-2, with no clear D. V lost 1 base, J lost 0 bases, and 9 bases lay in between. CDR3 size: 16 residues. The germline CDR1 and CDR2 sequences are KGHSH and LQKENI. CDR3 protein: CASSPQDLSNTGELFF. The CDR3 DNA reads TGTGCCAGCTCACCACAGGACCTGTCGAACACCGGGGAGCTGTTTTTT.

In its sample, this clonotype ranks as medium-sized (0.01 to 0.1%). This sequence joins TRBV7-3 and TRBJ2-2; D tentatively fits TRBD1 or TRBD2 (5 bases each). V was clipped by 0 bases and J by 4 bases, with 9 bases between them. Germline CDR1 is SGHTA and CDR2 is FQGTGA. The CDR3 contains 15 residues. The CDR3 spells CASSLTSGSTGELFF. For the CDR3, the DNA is TGTGCCAGCAGCTTAACGTCAGGGAGCACCGGGGAGCTGTTTTTT. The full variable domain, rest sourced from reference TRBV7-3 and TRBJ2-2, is GAGVSQTPSNKVTEKGKYVELRCDPISGHTALYWYRQSLGQGPEFLIYFQGTGAADDSGLPNDRFFAVRPEGSVSTLKIQRTERGDSAVYLCASSLTSGSTGELFFGEGSRLTVL.

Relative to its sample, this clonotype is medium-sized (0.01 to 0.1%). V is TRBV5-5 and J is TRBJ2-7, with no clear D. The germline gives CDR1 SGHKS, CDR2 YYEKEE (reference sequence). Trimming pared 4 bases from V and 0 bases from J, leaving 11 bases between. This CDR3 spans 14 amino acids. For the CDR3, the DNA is TGTGCCAGCAGCACTCTTACTGCCTCCTACGAGCAGTACTTC. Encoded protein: CASSTLTASYEQYF.

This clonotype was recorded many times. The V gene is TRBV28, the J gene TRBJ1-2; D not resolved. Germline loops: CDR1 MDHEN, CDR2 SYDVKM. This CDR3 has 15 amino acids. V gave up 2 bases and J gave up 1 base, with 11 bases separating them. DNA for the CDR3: TGTGCCAGCAGTTTAAGAGCCGGGAGTAACTATGGCTACACCTTC. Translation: CASSLRAGSNYGYTF.

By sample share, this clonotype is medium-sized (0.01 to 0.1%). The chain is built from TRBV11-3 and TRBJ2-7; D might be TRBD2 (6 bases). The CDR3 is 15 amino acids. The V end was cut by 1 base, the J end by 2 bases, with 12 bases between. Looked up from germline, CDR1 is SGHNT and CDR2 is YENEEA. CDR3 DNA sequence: TGTGCCAGCAGCTTAGGTTGGCGGGGTGCCTACGAGCAGTACTTC. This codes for CASSLGWRGAYEQYF.

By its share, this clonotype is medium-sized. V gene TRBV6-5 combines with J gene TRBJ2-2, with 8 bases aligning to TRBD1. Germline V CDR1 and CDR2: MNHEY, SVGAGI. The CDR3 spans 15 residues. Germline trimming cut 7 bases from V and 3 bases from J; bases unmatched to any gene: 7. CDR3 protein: CASTRGQGHTGELFF. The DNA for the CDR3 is TGTGCCAGCACCCGCGGACAGGGCCACACCGGGGAGCTGTTTTTT.

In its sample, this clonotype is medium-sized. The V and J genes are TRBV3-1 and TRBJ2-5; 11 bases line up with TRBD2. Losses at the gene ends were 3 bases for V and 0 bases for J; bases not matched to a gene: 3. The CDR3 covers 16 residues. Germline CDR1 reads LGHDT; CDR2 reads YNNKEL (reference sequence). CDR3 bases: TGTGCCAGCAGCCAGGGGACTAGCGGATACCAAGAGACCCAGTACTTC. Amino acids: CASSQGTSGYQETQYF.